Described below is a single TCR beta chain sequence and its context. The length of the CDR3 is 16 residues. With 0 bases removed from V and 4 bases from J, the gap between germline ends came to 13 bases. CDR1 and CDR2 (germline): SGDLS, YYNGEE. The source of the sample is a study of T cell changes during pregnancy in multiple sclerosis. Clones were sequenced by immunoSEQ multiplex PCR, and TCRdb holds only the in-frame ones, with some missing. Counted here are approximately 41,000 clones, about 91% occurring once; the ten biggest clones make up around 1.2%. The clonotype was recovered from a female donor with multiple sclerosis, enrolled in a pregnancy study. Sequenced here: CD4+ T cells from peripheral blood mononuclear cells, sampled in the first trimester of pregnancy. The V gene is TRBV9, the J gene TRBJ2-2; maybe TRBD2 (6 bases). CDR3 bases: TGTGCCAGCAGCGTAGGGGTAGGAGCGGGCACCGGGGAGCTGTTTTTT. Amino acid sequence: CASSVGVGAGTGELFF.